The present TCR beta chain was sequenced within a study of blood T cells in healthy people across ages (dated by TCRdb to between 2014 and 2017). Broadly, across the study: In model experiments, template switching captured about one uniquely barcoded TCR beta cDNA molecule for every two T cells. The study measured age-related changes in TCR beta repertoire diversity using deep sequencing normalized with unique cDNA molecular identifiers. Four age groups were formed from the donors: young (average around 15 years), middle-aged (approximately 39), aged (around 68) and long-lived (around 80). To avoid experimental bias, donors of different ages were spread randomly across the sequencing lanes. Two additional independent replicas of 1 million unique cDNA reads from the same blood draw were analyzed for two donors (one aged 18 to 30 and one aged 80 or older).

The roughly 42 donors, aged about 6 to 95 years, were systemically healthy Caucasian individuals from Russia. Each donor gave ten milliliters of peripheral blood, collected into EDTA-treated Vacutainer tubes. PBMCs were isolated by Ficoll-Paque density-gradient centrifugation, with at least 7 million obtained per sample. Total RNA was extracted from PBMCs with Trizol reagent, with at least 5 micrograms obtained per sample. Naive CD45RAhigh/CD27high T cell percentages were measured by flow cytometry on a PBMC aliquot from every donor. To note about this clonotype: Its antigen specificity is not known. One base away there is no much larger clone; base qualities are not given.

Findings and caveats that apply to the study as a whole: Conclusive comparison of naive and antigen-experienced compartments was prevented by the profiling of bulk unsorted PBMCs. Observed TCR beta diversity per million T cells fell roughly linearly with age, and a significant reduction was already apparent by age about 43. There was a strong correlation between observed TCR beta diversity and the percentage of naive T cells measured by flow cytometry. The CMV infection status of donors was not known, potentially confounding age-related changes in expanded clonotypes. Total diversity estimates from one million sequenced T cells were considered lower bounds and underestimates. Compared with the aged group, more naive CD4+ T cells, fewer expanded clones and increased TCR diversity were shown by the long-lived group, suggesting age selection.

CDR1 and CDR2 were assigned from the germline V gene as SNHLY and FYNNEI. Between the V and J ends, shortened by 1 base and 4 bases respectively, the junction contains 7 bases. Inclusive of the bounding cysteine and phenylalanine, the CDR3 is 13 residues long. The entry retains the CDR3 DNA only, 39 bases that are in frame from base 1. Preparation of the library involved 5' RACE. The sequencer was an Illumina HiSeq 2500. The second PCR ran for about 6 to 11 cycles and used a J-beta primer mix along with a sample-barcoded 5' primer. A unique molecular identifier was introduced onto each TCR beta cDNA molecule by a template-switch 5' adaptor carrying 12 random nucleotides. At least 2.5 million CDR3-containing paired-end reads were obtained from each sample. The Mint cDNA synthesis kit, primed by a TRBC-specific oligonucleotide, was used to synthesize first-strand cDNA from all RNA. Following uracil-DNA glycosylase treatment, all cDNA underwent a first 18-cycle PCR with the universal primers M1SS and BC2_uni_R. The study's processing was this. Normalization of each sample was performed by random selection of 1 million high-quality reads, each carrying a distinct molecular identifier. Reads with shared molecular identifiers were discarded instead of being binned into consensus sequences. MiTCR, with a Q25 quality threshold and the strictest error-elimination algorithm, was used for CDR3 identification, clonotype clustering and error correction. Lower-bound total TCR beta diversity was estimated with a nonparametric unseen species model using Euler transformation. TCRdb handled the public reads itself, with Q25 trimming in fastp and clone calling in MiXCR, and kept productive beta chains. CDR3 protein sequences are deduplicated, and each keeps its most common genes and DNA. TCRdb, rather than the study authors, made the V and J calls. The sample contains around 870,000 distinct CDR3 sequences, around 30% of them found a single time. 15% to 20% of the sample is in the top ten clones.

The chain uses TRBV2 and TRBJ1-2; the D gene lacks a confident call. Sequencing used blood. This receptor was obtained from a woman at least 80 years old in good health. The nucleotide sequence reads TGTGCCAGCAGTGAAGGGGAGGTCTATGGCTACACCTTC. Its translation reads: CASSEGEVYGYTF.